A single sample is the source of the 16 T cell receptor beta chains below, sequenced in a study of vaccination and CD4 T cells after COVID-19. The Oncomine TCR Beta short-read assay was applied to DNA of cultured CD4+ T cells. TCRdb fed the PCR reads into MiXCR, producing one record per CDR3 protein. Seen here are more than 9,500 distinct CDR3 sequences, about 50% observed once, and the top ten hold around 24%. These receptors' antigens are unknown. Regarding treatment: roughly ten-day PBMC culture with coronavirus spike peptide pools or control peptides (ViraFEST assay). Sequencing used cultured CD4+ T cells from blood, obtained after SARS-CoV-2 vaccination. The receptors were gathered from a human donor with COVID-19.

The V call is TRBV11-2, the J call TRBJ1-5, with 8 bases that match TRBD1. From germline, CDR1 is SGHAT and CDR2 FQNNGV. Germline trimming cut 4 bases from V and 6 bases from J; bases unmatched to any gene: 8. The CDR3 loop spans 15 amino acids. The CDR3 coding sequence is TGTGCCAGCAGCTCGGGACAGGAAAAGGGTCAGCCCCAGCATTTT. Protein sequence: CASSSGQEKGQPQHF.

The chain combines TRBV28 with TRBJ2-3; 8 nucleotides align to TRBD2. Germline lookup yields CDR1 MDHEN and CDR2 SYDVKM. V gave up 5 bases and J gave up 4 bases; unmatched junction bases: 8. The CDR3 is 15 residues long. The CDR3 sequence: CASSRRGLGADTQYF. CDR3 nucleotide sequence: TGTGCCAGCAGTCGCAGGGGACTAGGGGCAGATACGCAGTATTTT. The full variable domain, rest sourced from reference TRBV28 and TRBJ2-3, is DVKVTQSSRYLVKRTGEKVFLECVQDMDHENMFWYRQDPGLGLRLIYFSYDVKMKEKGDIPEGYSVSREKKERFSLILESASTNQTSMYLCASSRRGLGADTQYFGPGTRLTVL.

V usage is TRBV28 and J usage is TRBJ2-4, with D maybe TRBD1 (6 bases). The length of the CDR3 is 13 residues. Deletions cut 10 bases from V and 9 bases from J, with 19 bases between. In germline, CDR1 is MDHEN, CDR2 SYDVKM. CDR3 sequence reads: CATLKGVKSIQYF. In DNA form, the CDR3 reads TGTGCCACCCTCAAGGGGGTGAAGAGCATTCAGTACTTC.

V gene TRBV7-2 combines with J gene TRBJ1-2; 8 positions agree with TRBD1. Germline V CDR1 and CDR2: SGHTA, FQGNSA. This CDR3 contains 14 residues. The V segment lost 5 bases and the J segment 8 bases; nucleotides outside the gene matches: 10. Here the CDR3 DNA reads TGTGCCAGCAGCAAACCGGACAGGGTAGAGGGCTACACCTTC. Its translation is CASSKPDRVEGYTF.

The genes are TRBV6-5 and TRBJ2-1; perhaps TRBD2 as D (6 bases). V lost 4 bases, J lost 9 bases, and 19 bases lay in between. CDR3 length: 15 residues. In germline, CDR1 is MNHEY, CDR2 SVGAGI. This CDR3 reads CASSSAGPMWGEQFF. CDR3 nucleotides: TGTGCCAGCAGTTCTGCGGGGCCGATGTGGGGTGAGCAGTTCTTC.

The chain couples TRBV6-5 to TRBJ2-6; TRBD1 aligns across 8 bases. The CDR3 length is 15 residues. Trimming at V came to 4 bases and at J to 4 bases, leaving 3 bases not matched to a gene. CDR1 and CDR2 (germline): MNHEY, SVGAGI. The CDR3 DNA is TGTGCCAGCAGTTCCAGGGGGCCCGGGGCCAACGTCCTGACTTTC. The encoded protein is CASSSRGPGANVLTF.

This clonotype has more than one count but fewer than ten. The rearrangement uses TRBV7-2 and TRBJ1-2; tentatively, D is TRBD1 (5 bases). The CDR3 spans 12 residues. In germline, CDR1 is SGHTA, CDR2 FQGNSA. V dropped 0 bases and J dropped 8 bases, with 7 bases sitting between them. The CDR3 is CASSLAQGGYTF. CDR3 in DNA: TGTGCCAGCAGCTTAGCCCAGGGAGGCTACACCTTC.

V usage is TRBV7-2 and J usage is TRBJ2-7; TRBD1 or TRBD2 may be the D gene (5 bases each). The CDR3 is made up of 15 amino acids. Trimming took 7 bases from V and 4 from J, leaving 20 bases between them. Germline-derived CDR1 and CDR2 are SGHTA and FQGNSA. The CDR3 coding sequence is TGTGCCAGCAACCCCTCCGGGGACCCAAGATACGAGCAGTACTTC. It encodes CASNPSGDPRYEQYF. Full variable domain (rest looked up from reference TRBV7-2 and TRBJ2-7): GAGVSQSPSNKVTEKGKDVELRCDPISGHTALYWYRQSLGQGLEFLIYFQGNSAPDKSGLPSDRFSAERTGGSVSTLTIQRTQQEDSAVYLCASNPSGDPRYEQYFGPGTRLTVT.

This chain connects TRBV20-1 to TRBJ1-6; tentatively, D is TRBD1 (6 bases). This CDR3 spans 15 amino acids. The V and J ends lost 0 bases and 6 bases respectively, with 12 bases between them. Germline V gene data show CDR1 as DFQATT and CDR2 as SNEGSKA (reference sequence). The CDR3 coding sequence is TGCAGTGCTAGAGATCCCGGACAGATTAATTCACCCCTCCACTTT. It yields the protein CSARDPGQINSPLHF.

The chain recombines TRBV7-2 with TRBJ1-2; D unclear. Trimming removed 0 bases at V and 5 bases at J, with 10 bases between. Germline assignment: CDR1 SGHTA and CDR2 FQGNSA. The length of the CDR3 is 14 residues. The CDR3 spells CASSLAGPEYGYTF. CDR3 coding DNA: TGTGCCAGCAGCTTAGCAGGGCCGGAGTATGGCTACACCTTC.

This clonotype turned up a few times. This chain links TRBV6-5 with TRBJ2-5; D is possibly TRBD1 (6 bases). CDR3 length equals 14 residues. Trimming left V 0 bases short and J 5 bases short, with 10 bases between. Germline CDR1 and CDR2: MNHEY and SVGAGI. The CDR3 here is CASSYSQGVETQYF. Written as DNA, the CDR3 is TGTGCCAGCAGTTACTCACAGGGTGTCGAGACCCAGTACTTC.

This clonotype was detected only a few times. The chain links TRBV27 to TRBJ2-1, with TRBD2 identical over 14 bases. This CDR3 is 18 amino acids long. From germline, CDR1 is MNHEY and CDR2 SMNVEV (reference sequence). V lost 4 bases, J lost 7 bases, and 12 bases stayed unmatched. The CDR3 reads CASSSDQGLAGGWNEQFF. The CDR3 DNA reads TGTGCCAGCAGTTCCGACCAAGGACTAGCGGGGGGTTGGAATGAGCAGTTCTTC.

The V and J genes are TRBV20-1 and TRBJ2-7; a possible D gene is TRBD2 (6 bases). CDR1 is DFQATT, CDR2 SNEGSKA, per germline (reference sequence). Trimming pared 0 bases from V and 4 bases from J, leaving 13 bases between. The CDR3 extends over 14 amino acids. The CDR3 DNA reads TGCAGTGCTAGAGATCCGGCGGGGATATACGAGCAGTACTTC. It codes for CSARDPAGIYEQYF.

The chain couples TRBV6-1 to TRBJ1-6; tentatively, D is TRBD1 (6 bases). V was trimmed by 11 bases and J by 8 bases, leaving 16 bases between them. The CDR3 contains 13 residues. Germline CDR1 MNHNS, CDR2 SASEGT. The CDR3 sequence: CAAGWAGDSPLHF. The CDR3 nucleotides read TGTGCCGCCGGGTGGGCAGGGGATTCACCCCTCCACTTT.

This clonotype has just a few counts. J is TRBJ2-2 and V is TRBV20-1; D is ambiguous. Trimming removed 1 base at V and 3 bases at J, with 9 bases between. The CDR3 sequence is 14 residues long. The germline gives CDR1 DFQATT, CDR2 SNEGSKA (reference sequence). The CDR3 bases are TGCAGTGCTAGAGCGCGTACACACACCGGGGAGCTGTTTTTT. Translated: CSARARTHTGELFF.

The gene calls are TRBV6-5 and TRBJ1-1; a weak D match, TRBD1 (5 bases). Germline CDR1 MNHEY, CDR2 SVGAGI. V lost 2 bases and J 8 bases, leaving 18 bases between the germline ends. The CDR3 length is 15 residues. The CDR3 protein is CASSYAAGPGGEAFF. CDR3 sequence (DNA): TGTGCCAGCAGTTACGCCGCGGGCCCCGGGGGGGAAGCTTTCTTT.